This is a list of T cell receptor beta chains from one sample in a study of T cells in Graves' hyperthyroidism and ophthalmopathy. TCRdb passed the multiplex PCR reads through MiXCR, listing each CDR3 protein once. The sample yields 600,000 to 800,000 distinct CDR3 sequences, 30% to 40% seen once. Source material: blood. These receptors were collected from a woman between 40 and 55 years old with Graves' hyperthyroidism. CDR3s include the opening cysteine and the closing phenylalanine or tryptophan. Each record gives: CDR3 protein, V gene, CDR3 length, J gene.

cdr3_aa: CASSFGGHTEAFF; v_call: TRBV12-3/TRBV12-4; cdr3_length: 13; j_call: TRBJ1-1
cdr3_aa: CASTRDRGPGANVLTF; v_call: TRBV25-1; cdr3_length: 16; j_call: TRBJ2-6
cdr3_aa: CASSSGQSNYGYTF; v_call: TRBV5-1; cdr3_length: 14; j_call: TRBJ1-2
cdr3_aa: CASSPSDASSYEQYF; v_call: TRBV2; cdr3_length: 15; j_call: TRBJ2-7
cdr3_aa: CASSYSQQGPYEQYF; v_call: TRBV6-2/TRBV6-3; cdr3_length: 15; j_call: TRBJ2-7
cdr3_aa: CASSYSGTPRYEQYF; v_call: TRBV6-2/TRBV6-3; cdr3_length: 15; j_call: TRBJ2-7
cdr3_aa: CASSIGGPRSNQPQHF; v_call: TRBV19; cdr3_length: 16; j_call: TRBJ1-5
cdr3_aa: CASSLGTGGYNEQYF; v_call: TRBV7-9; cdr3_length: 15; j_call: TRBJ2-7
cdr3_aa: CASTLGAGGQPQHF; v_call: TRBV12-3/TRBV12-4; cdr3_length: 14; j_call: TRBJ1-5
cdr3_aa: CSATPGGADEQYF; v_call: TRBV20-1; cdr3_length: 13; j_call: TRBJ2-7